This T cell receptor (beta chain) emerged from a study of OX40 agonist ivuxolimab in advanced cancers. Study at large: Checkpoint inhibitors had been given previously to 35% to 50% of patients.

Germline loops: CDR1 LNHNV, CDR2 YYDKDF (reference sequence). CDR3 length: 14 amino acids. The junction had 3 bases not matched to a gene; V was cut back by 4 bases and J by 10 bases. Study-level results: Relative to CD4+ cells, CD8+ T cells on average had more expanded clones. Circulating CD4+ and CD8+ T cells showed clonal expansion by week 6 at 0.1 to 3.0 mg/kg.

Details on this clone: What it recognizes is unknown.

Patients were excluded for autoimmune disease history or systemic immunosuppression. TCRdb keeps only in-frame clones here, not all; method: immunoSEQ multiplex PCR. The sample holds more than 45,000 clones; more than 70% are singletons and the top ten take approximately 1.5%. This clonotype was sampled from an adult with an advanced solid tumor such as melanoma, head and neck, liver or kidney cancer. The source was CD4+ or CD8+ T cells sorted from blood, collected in a trial of the OX40 agonist ivuxolimab. The V call is TRBV15, the J call TRBJ2-1, with 14 bases that match TRBD2. CDR3 loop: CATSNGLAGGEQFF. The CDR3, as DNA: TGTGCCACCAGCAACGGACTAGCGGGAGGCGAGCAGTTCTTC.